These 20 T cell receptor beta chains originate from one sample sequenced in a study of glioma-infiltrating T cells after dendritic cell vaccination. The repertoire was sequenced with immunoSEQ multiplex PCR; TCRdb's copy has only in-frame clones and lacks some. The data show fewer than 70,000 clones, under 90% seen once. Indicated time point: after dendritic cell vaccination, including at tumor progression/relapse. The input for sequencing was blood, taken after dendritic cell vaccination. The receptor source for this set is a human donor with glioblastoma.

The V call is TRBV7-2, the J call TRBJ1-5; D unclear. Germline loops: CDR1 SGHTA, CDR2 FQGNSA. The CDR3 extends over 15 amino acids. The V end was cut by 2 bases, the J end by 5 bases, with 13 bases between. The CDR3 reads CASSLMERADQPQHF. In DNA form, the CDR3 reads TGTGCCAGCAGCTTAATGGAGAGGGCCGATCAGCCCCAGCATTTT. The whole variable domain, remainder taken from reference TRBV7-2 and TRBJ1-5, is GAGVSQSPSNKVTEKGKDVELRCDPISGHTALYWYRQSLGQGLEFLIYFQGNSAPDKSGLPSDRFSAERTGGSVSTLTIQRTQQEDSAVYLCASSLMERADQPQHFGDGTRLSIL.

The genes are TRBV6-6 and TRBJ1-3; perhaps TRBD1 as D (6 bases). Germline values: CDR1 MNHNY, CDR2 SVGAGI (reference sequence). Trimming pared 4 bases from V and 2 bases from J, leaving 12 bases between. The CDR3 is made up of 15 amino acids. The CDR3 coding sequence is TGTGCCAGCAGTTCCCTACAGGGAGCTGGAAACACCATATATTTT. This gives the protein CASSSLQGAGNTIYF.

This sequence joins TRBV9 and TRBJ1-1, with D tentatively TRBD1 (6 bases). CDR1 and CDR2 (germline): SGDLS, YYNGEE. V was shortened by 3 bases and J by 1 base, with 10 bases between the two germline ends. The CDR3 extends over 14 amino acids. The CDR3 nucleotides read TGTGCCAGCAGCGGGGGACAATGGAACACTGAAGCTTTCTTT. This translates into CASSGGQWNTEAFF.

The CDR3 loop reads CASSFEPHRGQQFF. The CDR3 DNA reads as TGTGCCAGCAGCTTCGAGCCCCACAGGGGCCAGCAGTTCTTC. The chain employs TRBV5-6 and TRBJ2-1, with TRBD1 matching 7 bases. Trimming took 2 bases from V and 11 from J; bases not matched to a gene: 10. This CDR3 spans 14 amino acids. CDR1 SGHDT and CDR2 YYEEEE come from the germline V gene.

This sequence joins TRBV28 and TRBJ1-2; TRBD1 aligns across 7 bases. Trimming at V came to 4 bases and at J to 4 bases, leaving 9 bases not matched to a gene. Germline CDR1 and CDR2: MDHEN and SYDVKM. The CDR3 consists of 15 residues. CDR3 protein: CASSSFDRVSYGYTF. The CDR3, as DNA: TGTGCCAGCAGTTCTTTCGACAGGGTGAGCTATGGCTACACCTTC.

This chain joins TRBV27 and TRBJ1-2; TRBD1 aligns across 9 bases. The CDR3 runs 16 residues. Trimming at V came to 4 bases and at J to 8 bases, leaving 14 bases not matched to a gene. Germline lookup yields CDR1 MNHEY and CDR2 SMNVEV (reference sequence). CDR3 residues: CASSSIGGQGRRGYTF. In nucleotides, the CDR3 is TGTGCCAGCAGTTCAATCGGGGGACAGGGAAGGAGGGGCTACACCTTC.

The chain recombines TRBV19 with TRBJ2-7; TRBD2 matches at 8 bases. There are 14 residues in the CDR3. The V gene's germline CDR1 is LNHDA and CDR2 SQIVND (reference sequence). The ends lost 7 bases at V and 5 bases at J; junction bases unmatched: 10. The CDR3 sequence is CASTHRGGTDEQYF. DNA of the CDR3: TGTGCCAGTACCCATCGGGGGGGGACCGACGAGCAGTACTTC. Using reference TRBV19 and TRBJ2-7 for the parts outside the CDR3, the full variable domain is DGGITQSPKYLFRKEGQNVTLSCEQNLNHDAMYWYRQDPGQGLRLIYYSQIVNDFQKGDIAEGYSVSREKKESFPLTVTSAQKNPTAFYLCASTHRGGTDEQYFGPGTRLTVT.

The gene calls are TRBV21-1 and TRBJ2-5; the table's D call, TRBD1, was not checked against the DNA. TRBV21-1 is deemed a pseudogene. The CDR3 contains 15 residues. DNA of the CDR3: TGTGCCAGCAGCCTGATACAGGGGAGTCAAGAGACCCAGTACTTC. This codes for CASSLIQGSQETQYF.

The chain combines TRBV5-1 with TRBJ1-6, with 10 bases that match TRBD1. The trim removed 4 bases at V and 6 bases at J, leaving 7 bases unmatched. Per germline, CDR1 SGHRS and CDR2 YFSETQ. The CDR3 spans 16 residues. CDR3 amino acids: CASSEQGQGTNSPLHF. CDR3 DNA: TGCGCCAGCAGCGAGCAGGGACAGGGGACTAATTCACCCCTCCACTTT.

The chain links TRBV9 to TRBJ1-1, with a tentative D call TRBD1 (5 bases). CDR1 and CDR2 (germline): SGDLS, YYNGEE. V lost 3 bases and J 1 base, leaving 13 bases between the germline ends. This CDR3 comprises 15 residues. The chain's CDR3 is CASSGGDGGNTEAFF. CDR3 nucleotide sequence: TGTGCCAGCAGCGGGGGGGATGGGGGGAACACTGAAGCTTTCTTT.

The rearrangement links TRBV9 to TRBJ1-2; D call uncertain. Trimming removed 1 base at V and 4 bases at J, with 8 bases between. Germline values: CDR1 SGDLS, CDR2 YYNGEE. There are 13 residues in the CDR3. CDR3 nucleotide sequence: TGTGCCAGCAGCGTATGGGGAGGCTATGGCTACACCTTC. Amino acid sequence: CASSVWGGYGYTF.

The chain is built from TRBV27 and TRBJ2-5; D is unresolved. Trimming shortened V by 2 bases and J by 1 base, and 11 bases separated the two germline ends. CDR3 length: 15 amino acids. CDR1 MNHEY and CDR2 SMNVEV come from the germline V gene (reference sequence). CDR3 protein: CASSLRRLSQETQYF. The CDR3 bases are TGTGCCAGCAGTTTAAGACGACTGTCCCAAGAGACCCAGTACTTC.

The V call is TRBV27, the J call TRBJ2-7; a weak D match, TRBD1 (6 bases). The length of the CDR3 is 13 residues. V gave up 3 bases and J gave up 4 bases, with 10 bases separating them. The germline CDR1 and CDR2 sequences are MNHEY and SMNVEV (reference sequence). This chain's CDR3 is CASSFGRGYEQYF. CDR3 sequence (DNA): TGTGCCAGCAGTTTTGGCAGGGGATACGAGCAGTACTTC.

This chain links TRBV28 with TRBJ2-1, with D unclear. This CDR3 contains 12 residues. The germline gives CDR1 MDHEN, CDR2 SYDVKM. The ends were cut back, 4 bases at V and 9 bases at J, with 10 bases in the middle. The CDR3 DNA is TGTGCCAGCAGTTGGCGGTTAGGTGAGCAGTTCTTC. It encodes CASSWRLGEQFF.

This clone was detected a few times. The chain joins TRBV6-5 to TRBJ2-2, with a possible D match to TRBD2 (6 bases). The germline gives CDR1 MNHEY, CDR2 SVGAGI. V lost 8 bases, J lost 7 bases, and 20 bases lay in between. The CDR3 length is 15 residues. The CDR3, as DNA: TGTGCCAGCCGAAGATTAGGGAGGCGAGGCGGGGAGCTGTTTTTT. As protein: CASRRLGRRGGELFF.

The chain has TRBV19 and TRBJ2-2; 7 positions match TRBD1. Trimming took 5 bases from V and 4 from J; bases not matched to a gene: 10. CDR3 length: 16 residues. CDR1 and CDR2 from the germline V gene are LNHDA and SQIVND (reference sequence). The CDR3 coding sequence is TGTGCCAGTAGTTGCGACAGGGCCCAGTGCACCGGGGAGCTGTTTTTT. It is translated as CASSCDRAQCTGELFF.

The rearrangement joins TRBV30 to TRBJ2-2, with a tentative D call TRBD2 (6 bases). This CDR3 region has 15 residues. Trimming shortened V by 1 base and J by 6 bases, and 15 bases separated the two germline ends. CDR1 GTSNPN and CDR2 SVGIG come from the germline V gene (reference sequence). The CDR3 spells CAWSGPRGGAGELFF. CDR3 coding DNA: TGTGCCTGGAGTGGACCTCGAGGCGGGGCCGGGGAGCTGTTTTTT.

The chain has TRBV5-4 and TRBJ1-1; D is possibly TRBD1 (5 bases). V lost 5 bases, J lost 1 base, and 9 bases lay in between. The CDR3 is made up of 13 amino acids. The germline V gene has CDR1 SGHNT and CDR2 YYREEE (reference sequence). This CDR3 reads CASRKDRNTEAFF. CDR3 sequence (DNA): TGTGCCAGCAGAAAAGACAGGAACACTGAAGCTTTCTTT.

The rearrangement uses TRBV19 and TRBJ1-2, with 8 bases identical to TRBD1. Per the germline V gene, CDR1 is LNHDA and CDR2 is SQIVND (reference sequence). The CDR3 totals 15 residues. Unmatched junction bases numbered 7, after V lost 5 bases and J lost 2 bases. For the CDR3, the DNA is TGTGCCAGTAGTGCGACAGGGGCCTCGAACTATGGCTACACCTTC. This sequence encodes CASSATGASNYGYTF.

The genes are TRBV27 and TRBJ2-7, with D perhaps TRBD1 (5 bases). In germline, CDR1 is MNHEY, CDR2 SMNVEV (reference sequence). The CDR3 has 14 amino acids. V was trimmed by 3 bases and J by 2 bases, leaving 11 bases between them. DNA of the CDR3: TGTGCCAGCAGTTTGGGTCAGGGTGCCTACGAGCAGTACTTC. Amino acid sequence: CASSLGQGAYEQYF.